Sequencing of this TCR beta chain was carried out in a study of cytomegalovirus exposure and HLA in healthy donors. Study-wide results and caveats: Accounts indicate the classifier identified cytomegalovirus status with strong specificity and sensitivity. The presence/absence work took it that sequencing depth was about the same across donors. An analysis was carried out later, and it reportedly showed fewer N-insertions in an Asian-associated ancestry cluster than the approximately 670-donor mean.

PCR involved 60 Vbeta and 13 Jbeta primers. The method was immunoSEQ multiplex PCR; TCRdb's version includes in-frame clones alone and lacks a portion of them. Among over 100,000 clones listed, around 63% were seen once. For this clone: What it recognizes is unknown.

Germline trimming cut 8 bases from V and 0 bases from J; bases unmatched to any gene: 7. The CDR3 spans 15 residues. CDR1 and CDR2 from the germline V gene are LNHDA and SQIVND (reference sequence). The TCR comes from a man in his forties or fifties in good health and CMV-seropositive. Sequenced input: PBMCs. The V gene is TRBV19, the J gene TRBJ2-1; 7 bases agree with TRBD2. CDR3 in DNA: TGTGCCAGTGGTGGGAGGGCCGGCTCCTACAATGAGCAGTTCTTC. This translates into CASGGRAGSYNEQFF.